These 9 T cell receptor beta chains share one sample of origin, sequenced in a study of identical twins. Using its own MiXCR run on the 5' RACE reads, TCRdb lists one record per CDR3 protein. Among fewer than 800,000 distinct CDR3 sequences listed, just over 7% were seen once. These data also featured in a second study, about yellow fever vaccine responses in identical twins.

Sequenced input: PBMCs. Receptors originate from a woman aged 18-29 years in good health.

This clonotype has just a few counts. This chain joins TRBV6-1 and TRBJ2-5, with D possibly being TRBD2 (6 bases). V gave up 6 bases and J gave up 2 bases, with 19 bases separating them. Germline V lookup: CDR1 MNHNS, CDR2 SASEGT. The CDR3 covers 16 residues. DNA of the CDR3: TGTGCCAGCAGGGCAGAGATTACTAGCATACAAGAGACCCAGTACTTC. Protein: CASRAEITSIQETQYF.

This clonotype has a count of ten or more. The chain's CDR3 is CASSDRASGAPDTQYF. CDR3 in DNA: TGCGCCAGCAGTGATAGGGCTAGCGGGGCCCCAGATACGCAGTATTTT. V usage is TRBV10-1 and J usage is TRBJ2-3; 9 bases line up with TRBD2. Germline V CDR1 and CDR2: WNHNN, SYGVQD (reference sequence). This CDR3 comprises 16 residues. J was trimmed by 4 bases and V by 3 bases; bases with no gene match: 8.

The chain uses TRBV12-5 and TRBJ1-5; D uncertain. The V gene lost 2 bases and the J gene lost 5 bases, with 16 bases spanning the gap. Germline CDR1 reads LGHNT; CDR2 reads FRNRAP. The CDR3 spans 16 residues. In nucleotides, the CDR3 is TGTGCTAGTGGTTTGTTGCCTTCGGAAGCGCATCAGCCCCAGCATTTT. Translated: CASGLLPSEAHQPQHF.

A few counts support this clonotype. The chain is built from TRBV6-1 and TRBJ2-6; D could derive from TRBD1 or TRBD2 (5 bases each). The V gene lost 5 bases and the J gene lost 0 bases, with 14 bases spanning the gap. The CDR3 contains 17 residues. Germline V gene lookup returns CDR1 MNHNS and CDR2 SASEGT. CDR3: CASSPEGPRSGANVLTF. For the CDR3, the DNA is TGTGCCAGCAGTCCTGAGGGACCCCGCTCTGGGGCCAACGTCCTGACTTTC.

The chain recombines TRBV18 with TRBJ2-2, with TRBD1 matching over 8 bases. Germline-derived CDR1 and CDR2 are KGHSH and LQKENI. J was trimmed by 7 bases and V by 1 base; bases with no gene match: 5. The CDR3 extends over 15 amino acids. The CDR3 here is CASSPRGQGGGELFF. CDR3 bases: TGTGCCAGCTCACCACGAGGACAGGGAGGCGGGGAGCTGTTTTTT. Full variable domain (rest looked up from reference TRBV18 and TRBJ2-2): NAGVMQNPRHLVRRRGQEARLRCSPMKGHSHVYWYRQLPEEGLKFMVYLQKENIIDESGMPKERFSAEFPKEGPSILRIQQVVRGDSAAYFCASSPRGQGGGELFFGEGSRLTVL.

This clonotype was found many times. The J gene is TRBJ1-5, the V gene TRBV4-1; TRBD1 aligns across 8 bases. The CDR3 length is 15 residues. After removal of 3 bases from V and 7 bases from J, the junction contained 8 bases not matched to a gene. CDR1 and CDR2 (germline): MGHRA, YSYEKL. The CDR3 DNA sequence: TGCGCCAGCAGCCACCTAGACAGGGGAGTCCAGCCCCAGCATTTT. Translation gives CASSHLDRGVQPQHF.

The rearrangement links TRBV3-1 to TRBJ2-1; 10 bases agree with TRBD1. The CDR3 runs 13 residues. The trim removed 8 bases at V and 2 bases at J, leaving 0 bases unmatched. CDR1 is LGHDT, CDR2 YNNKEL, per germline (reference sequence). The CDR3: CASGQGAYNEQFF. The CDR3 DNA sequence: TGTGCCAGCGGACAGGGGGCCTACAATGAGCAGTTCTTC.

Points on this clonotype: This may come from a read error, since a much larger clone is one base off. This chain links TRBV6-2 or TRBV6-3 with TRBJ2-2; 7 bases align to TRBD2. Germline lookup yields CDR1 MNHEY and CDR2 SVGEGT. This CDR3 spans 15 amino acids. The CDR3 here is CASRFGGTDFGERFF. The CDR3 bases are TGTGCCAGCCGCTTCGGGGGGACTGACTTCGGGGAGCGGTTTTTT.

The chain combines TRBV5-1 with TRBJ1-3, with 9 bases matching TRBD1. Trimming cost V 4 bases and J 2 bases; bases outside gene matches: 4. The CDR3 consists of 15 residues. Germline CDR1 reads SGHRS; CDR2 reads YFSETQ. The CDR3: CASSMDRGAGNTIYF. CDR3 in DNA: TGCGCCAGCAGCATGGACAGGGGAGCTGGAAACACCATATATTTT.